This T cell receptor (beta chain) emerged from a study of T-cell reconstitution after alpha-beta-depleted transplantation in children. Germline V gene lookup returns CDR1 MDHEN and CDR2 SYDVKM. The V and J ends lost 3 bases and 2 bases, in that order; junction bases with no gene match: 2. The CDR3 covers 14 residues. Unique molecular identifiers were built into the TCRbeta library. TCRdb reprocessed the PCR reads with MiXCR, giving one entry per CDR3 protein. The sample records over 550,000 distinct CDR3 sequences, over 9.5% being singletons. At least ten counts were recorded for this clonotype. The TCR was taken from a human donor who donated a stem cell graft to a child with acute myeloid leukemia. V and J are TRBV28 and TRBJ2-5; 8 positions agree with TRBD2. Material: PBMCs from the stem cell graft donor, obtained from the stem cell graft. CDR3 bases: TGTGCCAGCAGTTTCGGGACTAGACAAGAGACCCAGTACTTC. This translates into CASSFGTRQETQYF.